The 24 T cell receptor beta chains below come from one sample, sequenced in a study of cytomegalovirus exposure and HLA in healthy donors. The primer mix had 60 Vbeta and 13 Jbeta primers. Data came from immunoSEQ multiplex PCR; TCRdb stores just in-frame clones and leaves some out. The sample records about 180,000 clones, about three quarters being singletons. Specimen: PBMCs. Receptor source: a man in his forties in good health and CMV-seronegative.

The chain recombines TRBV27 with TRBJ1-3, with TRBD1 matching 7 bases. There are 16 residues in the CDR3. V shed 6 bases, J shed 3 bases, and the junction held 11 bases outside the gene matches. CDR1 is MNHEY, CDR2 SMNVEV, per germline (reference sequence). In DNA form, the CDR3 reads TGTGCCAGCAGCTCTGGACAGGTTTCGAGTGGAAACACCATATATTTT. Translated: CASSSGQVSSGNTIYF.

The rearrangement uses TRBV30 and TRBJ2-4, with 8 bases aligning to TRBD1. CDR1 is GTSNPN and CDR2 is SVGIG in the germline V gene (reference sequence). V shed 0 bases and J 1 base; nucleotides not matched to a gene: 8. The CDR3 length is 17 residues. CDR3 in DNA: TGTGCCTGGAGTGTAGCAGGGGGCCCCGGGGCCAAAAACATTCAGTACTTC. Amino acid sequence: CAWSVAGGPGAKNIQYF.

This chain links TRBV7-7 with TRBJ2-5; D not resolved. The CDR3 spans 16 residues. Germline V gene data show CDR1 as SSHAT and CDR2 as FNYEAQ (reference sequence). V was trimmed by 1 base and J by 4 bases, leaving 16 bases between them. In DNA, the CDR3 is TGTGCCAGCAGCTTAGAAGTATCAGCGTACCGAGAGACCCAGTACTTC. Its protein is CASSLEVSAYRETQYF. Based on the CDR3 plus reference TRBV7-7 and TRBJ2-5, the full variable domain is GAGVSQSPRYKVTKRGQDVTLRCDPISSHATLYWYQQALGQGPEFLTYFNYEAQPDKSGLPSDRFSAERPEGSISTLTIQRTEQRDSAMYRCASSLEVSAYRETQYFGPGTRLLVL.

V usage is TRBV2 and J usage is TRBJ2-5; D call uncertain. The CDR3 has 13 residues. V dropped 4 bases and J dropped 3 bases, with 9 bases sitting between them. Germline CDR1 SNHLY, CDR2 FYNNEI. CDR3 amino acids: CASSAQRKETQYF. In DNA, the CDR3 is TGTGCCAGCAGTGCTCAGCGTAAAGAGACCCAGTACTTC.

The CDR3 protein is CASSALAGGSSSYNEQFF. The CDR3 DNA is TGTGCCAGCAGTGCACTAGCGGGAGGTTCAAGCTCCTACAATGAGCAGTTCTTC. The chain combines TRBV6-1 with TRBJ2-1; 12 nucleotides align to TRBD2. CDR3 length equals 18 residues. Germline V gives CDR1 MNHNS, CDR2 SASEGT. J lost 0 bases, V lost 4 bases, and 7 bases had no gene match.

V is TRBV14 and J is TRBJ2-7; a possible D gene is TRBD1 (5 bases). Germline-derived CDR1 and CDR2 are SGHDN and FVKESK. V lost 2 bases, J lost 4 bases, and 12 bases lay in between. This CDR3 comprises 14 residues. CDR3: CASSQLDKVYEQYF. In DNA, the CDR3 is TGTGCCAGCAGCCAACTGGACAAAGTTTACGAGCAGTACTTC.

This CDR3 is CASSKGARRTNEKLFF. In DNA, the CDR3 is TGTGCCAGCAGCAAAGGGGCCAGGCGAACTAATGAAAAACTGTTTTTT. The chain uses TRBV21-1 and TRBJ1-4; TRBD1 reflects the table's D call only, with no check against the DNA. TRBV21-1 is annotated as a pseudogene. The CDR3 extends over 16 amino acids.

The chain uses TRBV7-2 and TRBJ1-5; 9 bases line up with TRBD1. Germline-derived CDR1 and CDR2 are SGHTA and FQGNSA. This CDR3 has 12 residues. V lost 5 bases and J lost 8; bases outside the gene matches: 1. The CDR3, as DNA: TGTGCCAGCAGCCGGACAGGGGAGCCCCAGCATTTT. Translated, it gives CASSRTGEPQHF.

This chain joins TRBV27 and TRBJ1-1; a possible D gene is TRBD1 (6 bases). Germline values: CDR1 MNHEY, CDR2 SMNVEV (reference sequence). The CDR3 contains 13 residues. V was clipped by 6 bases and J by 1 base, with 9 bases between them. CDR3 amino acids: CASSQTGNTEAFF. CDR3 DNA: TGTGCCAGCAGCCAGACAGGGAACACTGAAGCTTTCTTT.

V is TRBV4-1 and J is TRBJ1-2, with D uncertain. Germline V gene data show CDR1 as MGHRA and CDR2 as YSYEKL. Trimming left V 0 bases short and J 2 bases short, with 7 bases between. The CDR3 spans 14 residues. The CDR3 DNA sequence: TGCGCCAGCAGCCAAGATGGCAGGAACTATGGCTACACCTTC. Its translation: CASSQDGRNYGYTF.

This chain uses TRBV21-1 with TRBJ2-7; the table's D gene call, TRBD2, was not cross checked with the DNA. TRBV21-1 constitutes a pseudogene. This CDR3 has 16 amino acids. In DNA, the CDR3 is TGTGCCAGCAGCAAATGGCGGGATCAGGTCCGCTACGAGCAGTACTTC. It specifies CASSKWRDQVRYEQYF.

The table lists this clone with a count of one. The rearrangement links TRBV27 to TRBJ2-7, with a possible D match to TRBD1 (5 bases). The CDR3 sequence is 16 residues long. V was clipped by 5 bases and J by 1 base, with 18 bases between them. Germline V gene lookup returns CDR1 MNHEY and CDR2 SMNVEV (reference sequence). The CDR3 spells CASSPLLGRKSYEQYF. CDR3 sequence (DNA): TGTGCCAGCAGTCCCCTGCTGGGGCGGAAATCCTACGAGCAGTACTTC.

The chain has TRBV21-1 and TRBJ1-2. TRBV21-1 is classified as a pseudogene. The CDR3 is 14 residues long. CDR3 nucleotide sequence: TGTGCCAGCACCGGGCCCGGGGATTTCAATGGCTACACCTTC. Encoded protein: CASTGPGDFNGYTF.

The chain has TRBV19 and TRBJ1-3; 9 bases match TRBD1. The CDR3 runs to 16 residues. With 4 bases clipped from V and 1 base from J, the junction kept 5 bases outside the gene matches. Germline V gene lookup returns CDR1 LNHDA and CDR2 SQIVND (reference sequence). The CDR3 reads CASSRGTGSSGNTIYF. CDR3 bases: TGTGCCAGTAGTAGGGGGACAGGGTCTTCTGGAAACACCATATATTTT.

This chain joins TRBV19 and TRBJ2-7; possibly TRBD2 for D (6 bases). V gave up 4 bases and J gave up 4 bases, with 17 bases separating them. Germline loops: CDR1 LNHDA, CDR2 SQIVND (reference sequence). The CDR3 totals 15 residues. The CDR3 coding sequence is TGTGCCAGTAGTAGAGGTTTTAGCGGTACATACGAGCAGTACTTC. It translates to CASSRGFSGTYEQYF.

The genes are TRBV5-1 and TRBJ2-1, with 12 bases matching TRBD1. V trimming: 4 bases; J trimming: 3 bases; junction bases outside the gene matches: 5. CDR1 and CDR2 from the germline V gene are SGHRS and YFSETQ. The CDR3 contains 16 residues. The CDR3 spells CASSDRDRGLYNEQFF. The CDR3 bases are TGCGCCAGCAGCGACCGGGACAGGGGGCTCTACAATGAGCAGTTCTTC.

The chain joins TRBV11-2 to TRBJ2-7; 8 nucleotides align to TRBD1. The CDR3 totals 14 residues. Germline V gene sequence: CDR1 SGHAT, CDR2 FQNNGV. The V gene end was trimmed by 2 bases and the J gene end by 6 bases; junction bases not matched to a gene: 6. The CDR3 sequence: CASSLRGQGGEQYF. CDR3 nucleotides: TGTGCCAGCAGCTTACGTGGACAGGGAGGCGAGCAGTACTTC. The variable domain in full, with the rest retrieved from reference TRBV11-2 and TRBJ2-7, is EAGVAQSPRYKIIEKRQSVAFWCNPISGHATLYWYQQILGQGPKLLIQFQNNGVVDDSQLPKDRFSAERLKGVDSTLKIQPAKLEDSAVYLCASSLRGQGGEQYFGPGTRLTVT.

V usage is TRBV6-1 and J usage is TRBJ1-2, with no clear D. Trimming removed 1 base at V and 7 bases at J, with 10 bases between. The CDR3 contains 13 residues. Germline-derived CDR1 and CDR2 are MNHNS and SASEGT. The CDR3 protein is CASSEVRVGGYTF. In nucleotides, the CDR3 is TGTGCCAGCAGTGAAGTTCGAGTCGGTGGCTACACCTTC.

A few counts support this clone. The chain recombines TRBV6-5 with TRBJ1-1; D perhaps matches TRBD1 (5 bases). This CDR3 has 13 amino acids. V was trimmed by 6 bases and J by 11 bases, leaving 19 bases between them. The germline V gene encodes CDR1 MNHEY and CDR2 SVGAGI. CDR3 sequence (DNA): TGTGCCAGCAGAACCCTATGGGGGGTTGGGGCTTTCTTT. This gives the protein CASRTLWGVGAFF.

The chain uses TRBV29-1 and TRBJ2-2, with 7 nucleotides matching TRBD2. The CDR3 sequence is 15 residues long. Trimming cost V 6 bases and J 5 bases; bases outside gene matches: 12. Germline V lookup: CDR1 SQVTM, CDR2 ANQGSEA. The DNA for the CDR3 is TGCAGCGTCTTTGGCCCGGGAGGAGCAACCGGGGAGCTGTTTTTT. Translated, it gives CSVFGPGGATGELFF.

This rearrangement joins TRBV18 to TRBJ2-5; D might be TRBD2 (6 bases). CDR1 KGHSH and CDR2 LQKENI come from the germline V gene. This CDR3 has 12 residues. Trimming cost V 3 bases and J 4 bases, with 6 bases left between them. The CDR3 DNA is TGTGCCAGCTCACCGGGGGGAGAGACCCAGTACTTC. Translating it yields CASSPGGETQYF.

The rearrangement uses TRBV5-1 and TRBJ1-1, with 9 nucleotides matching TRBD1. Germline V gene data show CDR1 as SGHRS and CDR2 as YFSETQ. V was pared by 4 bases and J by 8 bases, with 15 bases of the junction left unmatched. The CDR3 has 16 amino acids. The CDR3 loop is CASSPPGQGSVREAFF. The CDR3 DNA follows: TGCGCCAGCAGCCCTCCGGGACAGGGCTCAGTGAGGGAAGCTTTCTTT.

The chain employs TRBV19 and TRBJ2-3, with 7 positions matching TRBD2. The CDR3 extends over 15 amino acids. Germline lookup yields CDR1 LNHDA and CDR2 SQIVND (reference sequence). Trimming took 6 bases from V and 5 from J; bases not matched to a gene: 11. The CDR3 is CASSHPGLSRDTQYF. As DNA, the CDR3 is TGTGCCAGTAGCCACCCGGGACTATCAAGAGATACGCAGTATTTT.

The V call is TRBV6-5, the J call TRBJ2-2, with 10 bases fitting TRBD1. The trim removed 4 bases at V and 0 bases at J, leaving 2 bases unmatched. Germline lookup yields CDR1 MNHEY and CDR2 SVGAGI. CDR3 length: 16 residues. CDR3 nucleotides: TGTGCCAGCAGTTCCGGACAGGGGGCGAACACCGGGGAGCTGTTTTTT. Translating it yields CASSSGQGANTGELFF.